Listed here are 23 T cell receptor beta chains from one sample, sequenced in a study of identical twins. TCRdb itself ran the 5' RACE reads through MiXCR, one entry per CDR3 protein. The table includes about 470,000 distinct CDR3 sequences, around 24% detected once. The same data also contributed to another study, on T cells expressing NK-cell markers.

The sequencing sample was made of CD4+ T cells sorted from blood. All receptors derive from a woman between 18 and 30 years old in good health.

In its sample, this clonotype was seen a few times. CDR3 in amino acids: CASSTRQGGRAGTEAFF. The CDR3 DNA sequence: TGTGCCAGCAGCACCCGACAGGGGGGAAGGGCGGGGACTGAAGCTTTCTTT. This rearrangement joins TRBV21-1 to TRBJ1-1; the table's D call of TRBD1 was not tested on the DNA. TRBV21-1 is described as a pseudogene. CDR3 length equals 17 residues.

The chain joins TRBV9 to TRBJ1-2; TRBD1 is a possible D gene (6 bases). CDR1 is SGDLS, CDR2 YYNGEE, per germline. Trimming left V 4 bases short and J 6 bases short, with 16 bases between. This CDR3 is built from 14 residues. CDR3 bases: TGTGCCAGCAGCAGGGATAGGACAGTGCATGGCTACACCTTC. Protein: CASSRDRTVHGYTF.

This clonotype was seen only once. The gene calls are TRBV7-2 and TRBJ2-1, with a tentative D call TRBD2 (7 bases). V was cut by 3 bases and J by 8 bases, with 20 bases left in between. The CDR3 runs 16 residues. CDR1 and CDR2 from the germline V gene are SGHTA and FQGNSA. DNA of the CDR3: TGTGCCAGCAGCTTCCCCGGGGGGCCCCGTATCGATGAGCAGTTCTTC. Translated: CASSFPGGPRIDEQFF.

The V call is TRBV7-9, the J call TRBJ1-4, with 7 bases matching TRBD1. Looked up from germline, CDR1 is SEHNR and CDR2 is FQNEAQ (reference sequence). The V gene end was trimmed by 5 bases and the J gene end by 8 bases; junction bases not matched to a gene: 2. There are 12 residues in the CDR3. CDR3 sequence (DNA): TGTGCCAGCAGCATACAGGGGGAAAAACTGTTTTTT. It translates to CASSIQGEKLFF.

This clonotype has just a few counts. J is TRBJ2-1 and V is TRBV20-1; a possible D gene is TRBD1 (5 bases). Trimming removed 5 bases from V and 6 bases from J, with 8 bases in between. The CDR3 runs to 11 residues. Germline CDR1 DFQATT, CDR2 SNEGSKA (reference sequence). CDR3 bases: TGCAGTGCTCAGGGCGTCAATGAGCAGTTCTTC. Translation: CSAQGVNEQFF.

The chain combines TRBV27 with TRBJ2-5; TRBD2 matches 8 bases. Germline trimming cut 7 bases from V and 3 bases from J; bases unmatched to any gene: 16. This CDR3 has 17 residues. From germline, CDR1 is MNHEY and CDR2 SMNVEV (reference sequence). In nucleotides, the CDR3 is TGTGCCAGCACACGCCGGGGGGGGCGACTCAATGAAGAGACCCAGTACTTC. It codes for CASTRRGGRLNEETQYF.

This chain connects TRBV3-1 to TRBJ2-7, with no clear D. This CDR3 is built from 12 residues. Trimming stripped 1 base from V and 2 bases from J, with 3 bases between. Germline V gives CDR1 LGHDT, CDR2 YNNKEL (reference sequence). The CDR3 sequence: CASSQVPYEQYF. CDR3 nucleotides: TGTGCCAGCAGCCAAGTTCCCTACGAGCAGTACTTC.

This chain uses TRBV5-6 with TRBJ2-2; D call uncertain. Germline V lookup: CDR1 SGHDT, CDR2 YYEEEE. There are 17 residues in the CDR3. The ends were cut back, 2 bases at V and 0 bases at J, with 14 bases in the middle. CDR3 coding DNA: TGTGCCAGCAGCTTTCCTTTCGACACCTCGAACACCGGGGAGCTGTTTTTT. The encoded protein is CASSFPFDTSNTGELFF.

The chain couples TRBV15 to TRBJ1-1; unclear D gene. Trimming stripped 5 bases from V and 0 bases from J, with 7 bases between. Germline-derived CDR1 and CDR2 are LNHNV and YYDKDF (reference sequence). The CDR3 runs 13 residues. The CDR3 DNA follows: TGTGCCACCAGCGAGGGAATGAACACTGAAGCTTTCTTT. It is translated as CATSEGMNTEAFF.

This clonotype was observed a few times. The V gene is TRBV6-2 or TRBV6-3, the J gene TRBJ1-2, with D perhaps matching TRBD1 (6 bases). The CDR3 runs to 14 residues. V was cut by 5 bases and J by 0 bases, with 10 bases left in between. Looked up from germline, CDR1 is MNHEY and CDR2 is SVGEGT. CDR3 sequence: CASSRTDANYGYTF. The CDR3 DNA follows: TGTGCCAGCAGTAGGACAGACGCTAACTATGGCTACACCTTC.

The V gene is TRBV20-1, the J gene TRBJ1-2; 11 bases match TRBD1. The germline CDR1 and CDR2 sequences are DFQATT and SNEGSKA (reference sequence). This CDR3 region has 14 residues. With V trimmed by 5 bases and J by 2 bases, 4 bases remained unmatched. The CDR3 loop is CSAPWTGGNYGYTF. CDR3 bases: TGCAGTGCTCCCTGGACAGGGGGCAACTATGGCTACACCTTC.

The V and J genes are TRBV2 and TRBJ1-4; D is unclear. Trimming removed 1 base at V and 7 bases at J, with 13 bases between. CDR3 length: 15 amino acids. Germline CDR1 and CDR2: SNHLY and FYNNEI. The CDR3 DNA follows: TGTGCCAGCAGTGAAGATGCCCGGTCTGGTGAAAAACTGTTTTTT. Protein: CASSEDARSGEKLFF. The full variable domain, completed using reference TRBV2 and TRBJ1-4, is EPEVTQTPSHQVTQMGQEVILRCVPISNHLYFYWYRQILGQKVEFLVSFYNNEISEKSEIFDDQFSVERPDGSNFTLKIRSTKLEDSAMYFCASSEDARSGEKLFFGSGTQLSVL.

The rearrangement links TRBV5-5 to TRBJ2-1; D call uncertain. Germline V gene sequence: CDR1 SGHKS, CDR2 YYEKEE (reference sequence). The CDR3 has 16 residues. V lost 0 bases and J lost 3, with 13 bases in between. DNA for the CDR3: TGTGCCAGCAGCTTGGCGACTCAGGCGTACTACAATGAGCAGTTCTTC. Amino acid sequence: CASSLATQAYYNEQFF.

This clonotype was seen a few times. This sequence joins TRBV9 and TRBJ2-3; 9 bases align to TRBD2. Trimming took 1 base from V and 4 from J; bases not matched to a gene: 4. From germline, CDR1 is SGDLS and CDR2 YYNGEE. This CDR3 has 15 amino acids. CDR3 nucleotides: TGTGCCAGCAGCGTACTAGCGGGAATTGCAGATACGCAGTATTTT. Translating gives CASSVLAGIADTQYF.

This clonotype has just a few counts. CDR3 amino acids: CSAVRDRGNIQYF. In DNA, the CDR3 is TGCAGTGCGGTACGGGACAGGGGAAACATTCAGTACTTC. The rearrangement joins TRBV20-1 to TRBJ2-4; TRBD1 matches at 10 bases. CDR1 DFQATT and CDR2 SNEGSKA come from the germline V gene (reference sequence). The CDR3 length is 13 residues. V dropped 6 bases and J dropped 6; count of bases not matched to a gene: 5.

The chain carries TRBV4-2 and TRBJ1-2, with D unclear. The CDR3 extends over 13 amino acids. Germline lookup yields CDR1 LGHNA and CDR2 YNFKEQ. Trimming took 1 base from V and 8 from J, leaving 11 bases between them. CDR3 loop: CASSQVSGGGYTF. The CDR3 DNA follows: TGTGCCAGCAGCCAAGTTAGTGGCGGCGGCTACACCTTC.

In this sample, this clonotype turned up many times. This chain connects TRBV6-1 to TRBJ1-2, with TRBD1 matching over 7 bases. Looked up from germline, CDR1 is MNHNS and CDR2 is SASEGT. The ends lost 5 bases at V and 5 bases at J; junction bases unmatched: 8. The CDR3 covers 14 residues. The CDR3 nucleotides are TGTGCCAGCAGTCGGACAGGAGGCCGTTATGGCTACACCTTC. Translated: CASSRTGGRYGYTF.

The chain joins TRBV5-1 to TRBJ2-2; 11 bases match TRBD2. This CDR3 comprises 16 residues. V lost 0 bases, J lost 8 bases, and 6 bases stayed unmatched. Germline CDR1 and CDR2: SGHRS and YFSETQ. CDR3 nucleotide sequence: TGCGCCAGCAGCTTGGATCCTAGCGGGAGGATGGGGGAGCTGTTTTTT. Translating gives CASSLDPSGRMGELFF. The full variable domain, its missing parts supplied by reference TRBV5-1 and TRBJ2-2, is KAGVTQTPRYLIKTRGQQVTLSCSPISGHRSVSWYQQTPGQGLQFLFEYFSETQRNKGNFPGRFSGRQFSNSRSEMNVSTLELGDSALYLCASSLDPSGRMGELFFGEGSRLTVL.

V gene TRBV20-1 combines with J gene TRBJ2-1; D is possibly TRBD1 (6 bases). Germline V gives CDR1 DFQATT, CDR2 SNEGSKA (reference sequence). This CDR3 comprises 13 residues. The ends were cut back, 1 base at V and 3 bases at J, with 7 bases in the middle. In nucleotides, the CDR3 is TGCAGTGCTAGAGGGGGACACTACAATGAGCAGTTCTTC. Translation: CSARGGHYNEQFF.

This clonotype was detected only a few times. The chain has TRBV12-3 or TRBV12-4 and TRBJ2-1; D unresolved. This CDR3 contains 15 residues. Trimming stripped 2 bases from V and 7 bases from J, with 15 bases between. The CDR3 region has the DNA TGTGCCAGCAGTTTATGGACCCAGATTGGAAATGAGCAGTTCTTC. Translation: CASSLWTQIGNEQFF.

The genes are TRBV7-9 and TRBJ2-2; TRBD2 might be the D (5 bases). The V gene's germline CDR1 is SEHNR and CDR2 FQNEAQ (reference sequence). The CDR3 consists of 16 residues. V dropped 6 bases and J dropped 5 bases, with 19 bases sitting between them. In DNA, the CDR3 is TGTGCCAGCAGATCCGAGGGCTCGGTTCGAACCGGGGAGCTGTTTTTT. Amino acids: CASRSEGSVRTGELFF. The variable domain in full, with the rest retrieved from reference TRBV7-9 and TRBJ2-2, is DTGVSQNPRHKITKRGQNVTFRCDPISEHNRLYWYRQTLGQGPEFLTYFQNEAQLEKSRLLSDRFSAERPKGSFSTLEIQRTEQGDSAMYLCASRSEGSVRTGELFFGEGSRLTVL.

This clonotype was seen a few times. The chain is built from TRBV12-3 or TRBV12-4 and TRBJ1-2; 11 nucleotides line up with TRBD1. CDR3 length equals 15 residues. J lost 6 bases, V lost 7 bases, and 10 bases had no gene match. CDR3: CASTLRTGGANGYTF. The CDR3 DNA reads as TGTGCCAGCACCCTCAGGACAGGGGGCGCAAATGGCTACACCTTC.

This rearrangement joins TRBV10-3 to TRBJ2-4; D remains ambiguous. Trimming removed 2 bases from V and 0 bases from J, with 8 bases in between. Germline CDR1 reads ENHRY; CDR2 reads SYGVKD. This CDR3 has 15 amino acids. The DNA for the CDR3 is TGTGCCATCAGTGAGACTTCCCGAGCCAAAAACATTCAGTACTTC. Its protein is CAISETSRAKNIQYF.